This entry lists 8 T cell receptor beta chains sequenced from one sample in a study of blood T cells in healthy people across ages. A second 7 to 11 cycle PCR used barcoded and J-beta primers. TCRdb called the 5' RACE reads again in MiXCR, with one record for every CDR3 protein. In the table there are some 790,000 distinct CDR3 sequences, 25% to 30% of which are singletons. Sequenced material: blood. The receptors originated from a woman older than 75 in good health.

This clonotype appeared a few times. CDR3 coding DNA: TGTGCCAGCAGCTTGGATGGGGCTATGGCTTTCTTT. Its translation is CASSLDGAMAFF. The gene calls are TRBV5-4 and TRBJ1-1, with a weak D call TRBD1 (5 bases). Trimming took 0 bases from V and 11 from J, leaving 11 bases between them. Germline V gives CDR1 SGHNT, CDR2 YYREEE (reference sequence). The CDR3 runs to 12 residues.

The table lists this clonotype with a few counts. The rearrangement uses TRBV5-4 and TRBJ2-5; D unresolved. Trimming took off 2 bases at V and 11 bases at J, with 16 bases between the two ends. This CDR3 spans 13 amino acids. Germline V gene lookup returns CDR1 SGHNT and CDR2 YYREEE (reference sequence). The CDR3 reads CASSLGLVAEQYF. DNA for the CDR3: TGTGCCAGCAGCTTAGGGCTAGTCGCTGAGCAGTACTTC.

The V and J genes are TRBV7-9 and TRBJ2-7; 13 bases agree with TRBD2. Germline V CDR1 and CDR2: SEHNR, FQNEAQ (reference sequence). This CDR3 comprises 15 residues. With V trimmed by 5 bases and J by 5 bases, 6 bases remained unmatched. The CDR3 loop reads CASSMGLAGTHEQYF. The CDR3, as DNA: TGTGCCAGCAGCATGGGACTAGCGGGAACCCACGAGCAGTACTTC.

J is TRBJ1-1 and V is TRBV3-1; 10 nucleotides agree with TRBD1. Germline-derived CDR1 and CDR2 are LGHDT and YNNKEL (reference sequence). Germline trimming cut 8 bases from V and 3 bases from J; bases unmatched to any gene: 9. The CDR3 length is 15 residues. As DNA, the CDR3 is TGTGCCAGCTCCGGGACAGGGGCTTCACACACTGAAGCTTTCTTT. It specifies CASSGTGASHTEAFF.

This chain links TRBV6-2 or TRBV6-3 with TRBJ2-3; TRBD1 matches 12 bases. Germline trimming cut 3 bases from V and 2 bases from J; bases unmatched to any gene: 15. The CDR3 has 20 residues. Looked up from germline, CDR1 is MNHEY and CDR2 is SVGEGT. CDR3 sequence (DNA): TGTGCCAGCAGTTATGGGACAGGGGGCTCTAGCGGGAAATTCACAGATACGCAGTATTTT. Protein: CASSYGTGGSSGKFTDTQYF.

At least ten counts were recorded for this clonotype. J is TRBJ1-6 and V is TRBV28; no clear D gene. The germline gives CDR1 MDHEN, CDR2 SYDVKM. The germline V and J ends were trimmed by 3 bases and 5 bases, with 14 bases remaining between them. The CDR3 totals 16 residues. In nucleotides, the CDR3 is TGTGCCAGCAGTTTTACCTTCGGGGTAAATAATTCACCCCTCCACTTT. This encodes CASSFTFGVNNSPLHF.

This chain links TRBV9 with TRBJ2-2; D is uncertain. The CDR3 loop spans 15 amino acids. Looked up from germline, CDR1 is SGDLS and CDR2 is YYNGEE. The ends were cut back, 3 bases at V and 6 bases at J, with 15 bases in the middle. The CDR3 DNA is TGTGCCAGCAGCGGGGTCGGATCTCCAGCCGGGGAGCTGTTTTTT. The encoded protein is CASSGVGSPAGELFF.

This clonotype occurred a few times. The chain couples TRBV5-4 to TRBJ2-5; a possible D gene is TRBD2 (5 bases). Germline V CDR1 and CDR2: SGHNT, YYREEE (reference sequence). Trimming removed 5 bases from V and 2 bases from J, with 16 bases in between. The CDR3 is 15 amino acids. Here the CDR3 DNA reads TGTGCCAGCAGGGCCGAGGGTGATCCTCAAGAGACCCAGTACTTC. This translates into CASRAEGDPQETQYF.